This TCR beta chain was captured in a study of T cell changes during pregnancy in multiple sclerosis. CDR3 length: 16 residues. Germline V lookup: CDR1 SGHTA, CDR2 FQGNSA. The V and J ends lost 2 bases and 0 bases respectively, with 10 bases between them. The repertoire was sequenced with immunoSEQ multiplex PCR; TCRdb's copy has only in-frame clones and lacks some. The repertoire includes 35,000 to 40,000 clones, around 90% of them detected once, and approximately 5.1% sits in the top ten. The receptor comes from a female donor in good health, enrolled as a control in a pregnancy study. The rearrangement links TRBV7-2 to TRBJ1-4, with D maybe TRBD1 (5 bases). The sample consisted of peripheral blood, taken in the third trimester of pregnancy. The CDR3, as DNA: TGTGCCAGCAGCTTATTATCGGGGGCAACTAATGAAAAACTGTTTTTT. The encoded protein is CASSLLSGATNEKLFF.